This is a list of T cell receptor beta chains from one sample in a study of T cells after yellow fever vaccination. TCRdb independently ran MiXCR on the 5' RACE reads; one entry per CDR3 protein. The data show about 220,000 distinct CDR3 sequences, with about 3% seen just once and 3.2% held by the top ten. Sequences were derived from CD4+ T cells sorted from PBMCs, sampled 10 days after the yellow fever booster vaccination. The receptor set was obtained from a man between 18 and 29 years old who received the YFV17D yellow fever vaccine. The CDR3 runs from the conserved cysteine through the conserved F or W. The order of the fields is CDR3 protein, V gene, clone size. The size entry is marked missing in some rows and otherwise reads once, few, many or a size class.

cdr3_aa: CASSLSAGEETQYF
v_call: TRBV5-1
clone_size: few

cdr3_aa: CASSKGRLDGNTIYF
v_call: TRBV6-6
clone_size: .

cdr3_aa: CASSQTAQGSYEQYF
v_call: TRBV12-3/TRBV12-4
clone_size: .

cdr3_aa: CASTSELNTEAFF
v_call: TRBV10-2
clone_size: .

cdr3_aa: CATSRAEPGNTEAFF
v_call: TRBV15
clone_size: many

cdr3_aa: CAWTDSGRRRSPLHF
v_call: TRBV30
clone_size: .

cdr3_aa: CASSTSSGQGDNEQFF
v_call: TRBV5-1
clone_size: many

cdr3_aa: CAISESQGRSYEQYF
v_call: TRBV10-3
clone_size: few

cdr3_aa: CASTGASGGLNEQFF
v_call: TRBV12-3/TRBV12-4
clone_size: few

cdr3_aa: CASSEAPSSGAVRETQNF
v_call: TRBV2
clone_size: .

cdr3_aa: CASSQLGTGRSGDYGYTF
v_call: TRBV4-1
clone_size: few

cdr3_aa: CSVVQVTGETQYF
v_call: TRBV29-1
clone_size: few

cdr3_aa: CATSRGGDGNTIYF
v_call: TRBV15
clone_size: many

cdr3_aa: CASITSRPDTQYF
v_call: TRBV7-9
clone_size: few

cdr3_aa: CAISESVGRDQYF
v_call: TRBV10-3
clone_size: many

cdr3_aa: CASSRAGSGTRTDTQYF
v_call: TRBV12-3/TRBV12-4
clone_size: few

cdr3_aa: CASMRGQGIQYF
v_call: TRBV28
clone_size: .

cdr3_aa: CASSLGQAPGTQYF
v_call: TRBV7-6
clone_size: few

cdr3_aa: CASSSRQGAPLHF
v_call: TRBV12-3/TRBV12-4
clone_size: many

cdr3_aa: CASSLTTGDEEKLFF
v_call: TRBV5-1
clone_size: few

cdr3_aa: CSAPTSGRTDTQYF
v_call: TRBV20-1
clone_size: few

cdr3_aa: CASSLGTATPTF
v_call: TRBV12-3/TRBV12-4
clone_size: .

cdr3_aa: CASSRDIRQISGANVLTF
v_call: TRBV19
clone_size: .

cdr3_aa: CAIRDAVSPLHF
v_call: TRBV10-3
clone_size: many

cdr3_aa: CSVRSTVHYGYTF
v_call: TRBV29-1
clone_size: .

cdr3_aa: CASSLVPGKGGYTF
v_call: TRBV7-8
clone_size: few

cdr3_aa: CASSQPRGGTEAFF
v_call: TRBV4-2
clone_size: few

cdr3_aa: CASSISFYGYTF
v_call: TRBV28
clone_size: many

cdr3_aa: CASSLDQGTPEAFF
v_call: TRBV7-2
clone_size: .

cdr3_aa: CASSLVWGDSYNSPLHF
v_call: TRBV7-2
clone_size: many

cdr3_aa: CSAGGQTSSYEQYF
v_call: TRBV20-1
clone_size: many

cdr3_aa: CASSRRQRRSYNEQFF
v_call: TRBV6-5
clone_size: many

cdr3_aa: CASSLGSANTGELFF
v_call: TRBV5-1
clone_size: many

cdr3_aa: CSATGTSGGAGTDTQYF
v_call: TRBV20-1
clone_size: .

cdr3_aa: CSAISGTVGGDTQYF
v_call: TRBV20-1
clone_size: many

cdr3_aa: CSARVPGPFWEAFF
v_call: TRBV20-1
clone_size: .

cdr3_aa: CASSLGGSGRAFF
v_call: TRBV5-4
clone_size: many

cdr3_aa: CASSYTLGTGSESYGYTF
v_call: TRBV6-6
clone_size: many

cdr3_aa: CATTSGGANTGELFF
v_call: TRBV10-3
clone_size: many

cdr3_aa: CASSPHGDEQFF
v_call: TRBV7-9
clone_size: many

cdr3_aa: CATPVTRYPPLHF
v_call: TRBV25-1
clone_size: few

cdr3_aa: CASSIRRGVAYEQYF
v_call: TRBV19
clone_size: .

cdr3_aa: CASGGGGDNTDTQYF
v_call: TRBV7-2
clone_size: .

cdr3_aa: CASSVGVTDTQYF
v_call: TRBV9
clone_size: many

cdr3_aa: CASSESVGLTDTQYF
v_call: TRBV9
clone_size: .

cdr3_aa: CASSFMRRGGLSSTDTQYF
v_call: TRBV12-3/TRBV12-4
clone_size: few

cdr3_aa: CASRSRGETVPNTEAFF
v_call: TRBV12-3/TRBV12-4
clone_size: few

cdr3_aa: CASSLQGATEAFF
v_call: TRBV3-1
clone_size: many

cdr3_aa: CASRRGDSNTEAFF
v_call: TRBV19
clone_size: many

cdr3_aa: CASSPLGDTQYF
v_call: TRBV7-9
clone_size: many

cdr3_aa: CASSRPAGETQYF
v_call: TRBV12-3/TRBV12-4
clone_size: many

cdr3_aa: CASSPYPRGTYEQYF
v_call: TRBV6-5
clone_size: .

cdr3_aa: CASSLLGSGDTQYF
v_call: TRBV5-1
clone_size: many

cdr3_aa: CSVGGTVGEQYF
v_call: TRBV29-1
clone_size: many

cdr3_aa: CASSRGGGNTEAFF
v_call: TRBV5-4
clone_size: .

cdr3_aa: CASSPSGGFGDTQYF
v_call: TRBV6-2/TRBV6-3
clone_size: many

cdr3_aa: CATAGEGVNEQFF
v_call: TRBV28
clone_size: few

cdr3_aa: CAISELTSGGGTDTQYF
v_call: TRBV10-3
clone_size: many